This T cell receptor (beta chain) was identified during a study of lymphopenia after photon versus proton radiotherapy. Germline V gene sequence: CDR1 KGHSH, CDR2 LQKENI. The CDR3 length is 15 residues. The J segment lost 3 bases and the V segment lost 2 bases, leaving 3 bases of the junction unmatched. Using immunoSEQ multiplex PCR, the repertoire was profiled, and TCRdb retains in-frame clones only, with some absent. The sample lists 150,000 to 200,000 clones; about nine tenths were seen once. As for this clone: Its antigen is not known.

General study findings and limits: Post-nadir diversity loss with photons came from oligoclonal expansion, particularly CD8+ Temra cells. Better survival with proton therapy was suggested as possible, not demonstrated.

The receptor comes from a man aged 50 to 59 with gastric cancer. The input for sequencing was peripheral blood, taken from a patient treated with photon-based radiotherapy. The chain joins TRBV18 to TRBJ2-7, with TRBD1 identical over 11 bases. In nucleotides, the CDR3 is TGTGCCAGCTCACCAAAGGGGACAGGGGGCTACGAGCAGTACTTC. It is translated as CASSPKGTGGYEQYF.